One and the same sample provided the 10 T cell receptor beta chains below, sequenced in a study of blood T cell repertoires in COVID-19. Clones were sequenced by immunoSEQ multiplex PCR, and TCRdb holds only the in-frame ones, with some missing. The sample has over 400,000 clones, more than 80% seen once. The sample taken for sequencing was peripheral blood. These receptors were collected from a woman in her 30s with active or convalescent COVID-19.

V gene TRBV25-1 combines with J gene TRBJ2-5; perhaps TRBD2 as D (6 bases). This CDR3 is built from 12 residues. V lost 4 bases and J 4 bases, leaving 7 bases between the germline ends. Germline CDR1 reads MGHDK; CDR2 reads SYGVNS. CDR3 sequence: CASSVGGETQYF. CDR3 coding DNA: TGTGCCAGCAGTGTCGGGGGAGAGACCCAGTACTTC.

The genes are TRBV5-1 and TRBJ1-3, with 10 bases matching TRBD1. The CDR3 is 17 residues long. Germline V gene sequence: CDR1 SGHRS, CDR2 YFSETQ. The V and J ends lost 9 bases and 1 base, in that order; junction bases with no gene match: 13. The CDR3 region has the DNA TGCGCCATCCACCTCGGGACAGGGGCCCCATCTGGAAACACCATATATTTT. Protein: CAIHLGTGAPSGNTIYF.

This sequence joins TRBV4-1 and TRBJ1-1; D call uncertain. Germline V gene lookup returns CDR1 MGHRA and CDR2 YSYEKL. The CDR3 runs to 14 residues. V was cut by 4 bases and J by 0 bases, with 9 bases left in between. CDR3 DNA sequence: TGCGCCAGCAGCCCCGGGAACATGAACACTGAAGCTTTCTTT. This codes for CASSPGNMNTEAFF.

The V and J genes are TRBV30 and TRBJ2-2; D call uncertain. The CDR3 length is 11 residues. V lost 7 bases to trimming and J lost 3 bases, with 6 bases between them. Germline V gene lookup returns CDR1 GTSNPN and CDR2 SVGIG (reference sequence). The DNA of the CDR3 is TGTGCCTTAGACTACACCGGGGAGCTGTTTTTT. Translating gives CALDYTGELFF.

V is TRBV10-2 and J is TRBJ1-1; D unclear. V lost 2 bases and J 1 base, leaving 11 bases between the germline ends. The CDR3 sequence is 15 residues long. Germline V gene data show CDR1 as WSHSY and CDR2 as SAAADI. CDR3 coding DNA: TGCGCCAGCAGTGAGACCGGTCGGGGGAACACTGAAGCTTTCTTT. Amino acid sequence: CASSETGRGNTEAFF.

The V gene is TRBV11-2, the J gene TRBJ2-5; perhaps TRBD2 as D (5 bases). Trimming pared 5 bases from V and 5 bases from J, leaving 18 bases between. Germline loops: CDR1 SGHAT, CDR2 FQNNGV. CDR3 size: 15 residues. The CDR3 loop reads CASSAHGLVGETQYF. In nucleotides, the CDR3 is TGTGCCAGCAGCGCCCACGGACTGGTGGGGGAGACCCAGTACTTC.

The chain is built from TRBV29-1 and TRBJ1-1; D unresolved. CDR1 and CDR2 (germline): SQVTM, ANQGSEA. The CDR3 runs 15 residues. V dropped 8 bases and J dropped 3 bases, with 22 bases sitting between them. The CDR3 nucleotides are TGCAGCACCACGGAGGACGGCGGGGAGGACACTGAAGCTTTCTTT. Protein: CSTTEDGGEDTEAFF.

The CDR3, as DNA: TGTGCCAGCAGCTGGGACAGTCTAAACACTGAAGCTTTCTTT. This sequence encodes CASSWDSLNTEAFF. This chain connects TRBV7-8 to TRBJ1-1; 7 bases agree with TRBD1. CDR1 and CDR2 from the germline V gene are SGHVS and FQNEAQ. J was trimmed by 2 bases and V by 4 bases; bases with no gene match: 4. This CDR3 region has 14 residues.

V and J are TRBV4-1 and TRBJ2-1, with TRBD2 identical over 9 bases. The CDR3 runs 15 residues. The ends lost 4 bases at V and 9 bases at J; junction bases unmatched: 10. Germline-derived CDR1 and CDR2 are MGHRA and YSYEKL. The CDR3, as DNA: TGCGCCAGCAGCCCGCGGGTAGCGGGAGTGGGTGAGCAGTTCTTC. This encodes CASSPRVAGVGEQFF.

CDR3 in amino acids: CASSPGTVNSNQPQHF. CDR3 in DNA: TGTGCCAGCAGCCCAGGGACAGTCAATAGCAATCAGCCCCAGCATTTT. The V gene is TRBV11-2, the J gene TRBJ1-5, with TRBD1 matching 7 bases. This CDR3 region has 16 residues. CDR1 and CDR2 (germline): SGHAT, FQNNGV. The J segment lost 0 bases and the V segment lost 5 bases, leaving 7 bases of the junction unmatched. Full variable domain (outside the CDR3, taken from reference TRBV11-2 and TRBJ1-5): EAGVAQSPRYKIIEKRQSVAFWCNPISGHATLYWYQQILGQGPKLLIQFQNNGVVDDSQLPKDRFSAERLKGVDSTLKIQPAKLEDSAVYLCASSPGTVNSNQPQHFGDGTRLSIL.